The 21 T cell receptor beta chains below come from one sample, sequenced in a study of blood T cell repertoires in COVID-19. TCRdb's table, derived via immunoSEQ multiplex PCR, lists solely in-frame clones and lacks some. The data hold more than 90,000 clones, with 85% observed a single time. The sequencing sample was made of peripheral blood. These TCRs come from a woman in her 70s with active or convalescent COVID-19.

There are a few counts of this clone. The genes are TRBV5-5 and TRBJ1-1; TRBD1 matches 7 bases. Germline V gives CDR1 SGHKS, CDR2 YYEKEE (reference sequence). CDR3 length equals 15 residues. J was trimmed by 4 bases and V by 4 bases; bases with no gene match: 10. CDR3 nucleotides: TGTGCCAGCAGCCCACAAATCCACAGGGGCACTGAAGCTTTCTTT. This sequence encodes CASSPQIHRGTEAFF.

This clone was seen only a few times. The V call is TRBV7-2, the J call TRBJ2-2, with 14 nucleotides matching TRBD2. The V segment lost 5 bases and the J segment 4 bases; nucleotides outside the gene matches: 3. Germline assignment: CDR1 SGHTA and CDR2 FQGNSA. The CDR3 covers 16 residues. CDR3 nucleotide sequence: TGTGCCAGCAGCCCGACTAGCGGGAGGGCCACCGGGGAGCTGTTTTTT. This sequence encodes CASSPTSGRATGELFF.

The chain uses TRBV5-1 and TRBJ1-2, with TRBD1 matching 7 bases. The CDR3 is made up of 13 amino acids. Germline values: CDR1 SGHRS, CDR2 YFSETQ. Unmatched junction bases numbered 2, after V lost 3 bases and J lost 3 bases. CDR3 residues: CASSSGTDYGYTF. The CDR3, as DNA: TGCGCCAGCAGCTCCGGGACAGACTATGGCTACACCTTC.

This rearrangement joins TRBV7-2 to TRBJ2-3; TRBD2 matches at 9 bases. Germline-derived CDR1 and CDR2 are SGHTA and FQGNSA. The CDR3 runs 16 residues. After removal of 6 bases from V and 0 bases from J, the junction contained 7 bases not matched to a gene. This CDR3 reads CASSFSLAGSTDTQYF. CDR3 nucleotide sequence: TGTGCCAGCAGTTTCTCCCTAGCGGGGAGCACAGATACGCAGTATTTT.

This clone was counted a single time. J is TRBJ2-1 and V is TRBV18; perhaps TRBD2 as D (7 bases). The V end was cut by 3 bases, the J end by 7 bases, with 16 bases between. CDR3 size: 15 residues. In germline, CDR1 is KGHSH, CDR2 LQKENI. The CDR3 DNA is TGTGCCAGCTCACCCCTAGGGGGAGCGGGGAATGAGCAGTTCTTC. This sequence encodes CASSPLGGAGNEQFF.

This chain connects TRBV5-5 to TRBJ1-2, with 8 bases identical to TRBD1. CDR3 length equals 15 residues. With V trimmed by 2 bases and J by 4 bases, 7 bases remained unmatched. Germline loops: CDR1 SGHKS, CDR2 YYEKEE (reference sequence). CDR3 bases: TGTGCCAGCAGCTTCCAACCGACAGGGGCCTATGGCTACACCTTC. This gives the protein CASSFQPTGAYGYTF.

There are a few counts of this clone. The genes are TRBV25-1 and TRBJ2-7; TRBD1 is a possible D gene (5 bases). Per the germline V gene, CDR1 is MGHDK and CDR2 is SYGVNS. Trimming pared 4 bases from V and 2 bases from J, leaving 9 bases between. The length of the CDR3 is 13 residues. The DNA of the CDR3 is TGTGCCAGCAGTGCGGACATAGCCTACGAGCAGTACTTC. Its translation is CASSADIAYEQYF.

V and J are TRBV6-2 or TRBV6-3 and TRBJ1-5; D ambiguous. Trimming removed 5 bases from V and 3 bases from J, with 14 bases in between. This CDR3 contains 15 residues. Germline CDR1 is MNHEY and CDR2 is SVGEGT. CDR3 in amino acids: CASSLRRDTNQPQHF. CDR3 coding DNA: TGTGCCAGCAGTCTCAGACGGGATACCAATCAGCCCCAGCATTTT.

The chain carries TRBV4-3 and TRBJ1-5, with TRBD1 matching over 7 bases. This CDR3 comprises 15 residues. J was trimmed by 5 bases and V by 4 bases; bases with no gene match: 8. The germline CDR1 and CDR2 sequences are LGHNA and YSLEER. CDR3 coding DNA: TGCGCCAGCAGCCGGGTTACAGGGGCAGATCAGCCCCAGCATTTT. Translation gives CASSRVTGADQPQHF.

The chain employs TRBV7-8 and TRBJ1-2; D is undetermined. V was shortened by 0 bases and J by 2 bases, with 10 bases between the two germline ends. CDR3 length: 15 amino acids. Germline V lookup: CDR1 SGHVS, CDR2 FQNEAQ. The CDR3 sequence is CASSLAHGENYGYTF. CDR3 nucleotide sequence: TGTGCCAGCAGCTTAGCGCACGGGGAGAACTATGGCTACACCTTC.

The rearrangement uses TRBV5-1 and TRBJ2-1; the match to TRBD2 covers 8 bases. V lost 0 bases, J lost 7 bases, and 9 bases stayed unmatched. The CDR3 totals 16 residues. Germline V gives CDR1 SGHRS, CDR2 YFSETQ. The CDR3 DNA follows: TGCGCCAGCAGCTTGGCCCCGGGAGGGCCCGGGAATGAGCAGTTCTTC. Its translation: CASSLAPGGPGNEQFF.

The rearrangement joins TRBV7-2 to TRBJ1-2; 7 bases are a match to TRBD1. J gave up 2 bases and V 8 bases, and 14 bases lay outside the gene matches. CDR3 length equals 16 residues. Germline CDR1 is SGHTA and CDR2 is FQGNSA. The chain's CDR3 is CASYRHPPGGNYGYTF. For the CDR3, the DNA is TGTGCCAGCTACCGACACCCGCCAGGGGGAAACTATGGCTACACCTTC. The full variable domain, its missing parts supplied by reference TRBV7-2 and TRBJ1-2, is GAGVSQSPSNKVTEKGKDVELRCDPISGHTALYWYRQSLGQGLEFLIYFQGNSAPDKSGLPSDRFSAERTGGSVSTLTIQRTQQEDSAVYLCASYRHPPGGNYGYTFGSGTRLTVV.

Turning to this clone: This sample also contains other DNA sequences that code for the same CDR3. The J gene is TRBJ1-5, the V gene TRBV30, with 9 nucleotides matching TRBD1. Germline trimming cut 3 bases from V and 2 bases from J; bases unmatched to any gene: 2. CDR3 length equals 14 residues. From germline, CDR1 is GTSNPN and CDR2 SVGIG (reference sequence). The CDR3 sequence: CAWSRDRGNQPQHF. Here the CDR3 DNA reads TGTGCCTGGAGCCGGGACAGGGGCAATCAGCCCCAGCATTTT.

To note about this clone: Other DNA sequences of this sample code for an identical CDR3. The V gene is TRBV28, the J gene TRBJ1-5, with TRBD1 as a possible D gene (5 bases). Germline values: CDR1 MDHEN, CDR2 SYDVKM. CDR3 size: 14 residues. Trimming left V 2 bases short and J 5 bases short, with 10 bases between. The CDR3 reads CASSLGQGDQPQHF. The CDR3 DNA follows: TGTGCCAGCAGTTTAGGGCAGGGCGATCAGCCCCAGCATTTT.

This clone was found a few times. V usage is TRBV6-1 and J usage is TRBJ2-1; weak D call: TRBD2 (7 bases). Germline CDR1 is MNHNS and CDR2 is SASEGT. Trimming left V 3 bases short and J 7 bases short, with 13 bases between. This CDR3 comprises 14 residues. The CDR3 DNA reads as TGTGCCAGCAGTGATCGCCGGGGGGCTAATGAGCAGTTCTTC. Residues: CASSDRRGANEQFF.

V gene TRBV5-1 combines with J gene TRBJ2-1; TRBD2 might be the D (6 bases). V gave up 0 bases and J gave up 3 bases, with 10 bases separating them. This CDR3 is built from 15 residues. Germline loops: CDR1 SGHRS, CDR2 YFSETQ. CDR3 DNA: TGCGCCAGCAGCTTGGATCCCGGGGGCTACAATGAGCAGTTCTTC. Its translation: CASSLDPGGYNEQFF.

The chain is built from TRBV19 and TRBJ1-1, with TRBD1 matching 8 bases. The trim removed 5 bases at V and 4 bases at J, leaving 12 bases unmatched. The CDR3 extends over 16 amino acids. The germline CDR1 and CDR2 sequences are LNHDA and SQIVND (reference sequence). In nucleotides, the CDR3 is TGTGCCAGTAGTCCGAGATGGGGACAGGTAAGCACTGAAGCTTTCTTT. This sequence encodes CASSPRWGQVSTEAFF.

The chain uses TRBV5-4 and TRBJ2-3; D might be TRBD1 (6 bases). The CDR3 has 14 amino acids. V lost 3 bases and J 4 bases, leaving 12 bases between the germline ends. Germline loops: CDR1 SGHNT, CDR2 YYREEE (reference sequence). The CDR3 protein is CASSSQKGADTQYF. CDR3 nucleotide sequence: TGTGCCAGCAGCTCCCAAAAGGGGGCAGATACGCAGTATTTT.

This clone was observed a handful of times. For the CDR3, the DNA is TGTGCCAGCAGCCAGGATGGACAGGGGCCTGAAGCTTTCTTT. Translating gives CASSQDGQGPEAFF. The chain carries TRBV4-2 and TRBJ1-1, with TRBD1 identical over 9 bases. CDR3 length equals 14 residues. The germline V gene has CDR1 LGHNA and CDR2 YNFKEQ. The V gene end was trimmed by 3 bases and the J gene end by 6 bases; junction bases not matched to a gene: 5.

V is TRBV5-6 and J is TRBJ2-2; D is unresolved. The CDR3 loop spans 13 amino acids. The V gene's germline CDR1 is SGHDT and CDR2 YYEEEE. The V end was cut by 4 bases, the J end by 8 bases, with 12 bases between. CDR3 DNA: TGTGCCAGCAGCCTCCCCACTAAGGGGGAGCTGTTTTTT. The encoded protein is CASSLPTKGELFF.

This chain links TRBV7-6 with TRBJ1-3; weak D call: TRBD1 (5 bases). V gave up 2 bases and J gave up 1 base, with 12 bases separating them. Germline V gives CDR1 SGHVS, CDR2 FNYEAQ. The CDR3 has 16 residues. The CDR3 coding sequence is TGTGCCAGCAGCTTAAGTCACAGGTCGTCTGGAAACACCATATATTTT. Translating it yields CASSLSHRSSGNTIYF.